One T cell receptor beta chain is described in this entry. This sample was taken from a study of blood T cell repertoires in COVID-19. Study background: Samples taken during acute and convalescent COVID-19 were collected in the United States, Italy and Spain. PBMCs, B-cell-depleted T cells, or T cells were the source of the cDNA or gDNA that made up the material.

In the original analysis: Cell counts per sample came from amplifying reference gene primers. TCRdb's copy holds only in-frame clones and misses some; the assay was immunoSEQ multiplex PCR. The V and J calls and clone size are taken from that table; D and trimming were inferred from the DNA. The table lists 65,000 to 90,000 clones, roughly nine tenths of them singletons, with approximately 8.9% in the top ten. J lost 6 bases, V lost 3 bases, and 7 bases had no gene match. The germline V gene has CDR1 MDHEN and CDR2 SYDVKM. The CDR3 has 15 residues. The rearrangement links TRBV28 to TRBJ1-2, with 10 bases identical to TRBD1. The TCR was taken from an older man with acute or convalescent COVID-19. The sample comprised peripheral blood. CDR3 sequence: CASSLAPGQGNGYTF. The CDR3 DNA is TGTGCCAGCAGTTTGGCCCCGGGACAGGGGAATGGCTACACCTTC.